This T cell receptor beta chain was profiled in a study of blood T cell repertoires in COVID-19. Whole-study context: Researchers got acute and convalescent COVID-19 samples from the United States, Italy and Spain. PBMCs, B-cell-depleted T cells, or T cells provided the cDNA or gDNA that made up the material.

Patients in Seattle were enrolled during active infection, then followed longitudinally. V gave up 1 base and J gave up 0 bases, with 10 bases separating them. This CDR3 spans 15 amino acids. The germline gives CDR1 SGHRS, CDR2 YFSETQ. The assay was immunoSEQ multiplex PCR, and TCRdb's table has in-frame clones only and misses some. The repertoire holds 150,000 to 200,000 clones, with about 83% as singletons. This clone came up once. The rearrangement links TRBV5-1 to TRBJ1-2; D call uncertain. The sample comprised peripheral blood. The TCR comes from a woman aged 80 or over with COVID-19, enrolled during active disease. CDR3 protein: CASSLRGYANYGYTF. In DNA, the CDR3 is TGCGCCAGCAGCTTGAGAGGCTACGCTAACTATGGCTACACCTTC.